This TCR beta chain was observed in a study of identical twins. As regards this clonotype: Its antigen is as yet unknown.

V was cut by 0 bases and J by 4 bases, with 15 bases left in between. The CDR3 loop spans 16 amino acids. Germline V gene data show CDR1 as SGDLS and CDR2 as YYNGEE. Template switching, a step in the protocol, added a universal primer site, and cDNA carried unique molecular identifiers. Each CDR3 protein is one row after TCRdb ran MiXCR on the 5' RACE reads. The sample includes roughly 720,000 distinct CDR3 sequences, 15% to 20% of them seen just once. Study-level results: The authors noted that invariant MAIT and iNKT cells could partly confound zero-insertion analyses. Twins shared out-of-frame alpha sequences with excess low generation probability.

This sample was also put to use in a study of T cells expressing NK-cell markers. As reported in that work: Repertoires of TCR beta were obtained from T cells sorted as CD3+CD56+NKG2C+, CD3+CD56+NKG2C- and CD3+CD56-NKG2C+.

The specimen was PBMCs. V and J are TRBV9 and TRBJ2-3; D might be TRBD2 (6 bases). The source is a woman younger than 35 in good health. In DNA, the CDR3 is TGTGCCAGCAGCGTAGCGGTCTGGGGGGATGCAGATACGCAGTATTTT. Translated, it gives CASSVAVWGDADTQYF.